This record concerns one T cell receptor beta chain sequence. Its antigen is not known. The CDR3 has 18 amino acids. Germline CDR1 SGDLS, CDR2 YYNGEE. The V end was cut by 4 bases, the J end by 4 bases, with 26 bases between. The sample belongs to a study of cytomegalovirus exposure and HLA in healthy donors. Overall study results and limits: Apparent HLA restriction characterized most CMV-associated TCR beta chains in a later analysis. There were fewer than 200 TCR beta chains listed as cytomegalovirus-associated. As was reported, the classifier diagnosed cytomegalovirus status with high specificity and sensitivity.

The PCR made use of 60 Vbeta and 13 Jbeta primers. As handled by the study authors: The authors later counted 70 million to 85 million unique TCR beta chains, roughly 10 million of them shared. The assay was immunoSEQ multiplex PCR, and TCRdb's table has in-frame clones only and misses some. That table supplies the V and J calls and clone size; D and trimming were determined from the DNA. The top ten clones hold around 6.9% of a sample with tens of thousands of clones, about two thirds of them seen once. The clonotype originates from a woman in her forties or fifties in good health and CMV-seropositive. The material sequenced was PBMCs. The rearrangement links TRBV9 to TRBJ2-5, with D possibly matching TRBD1 (5 bases). CDR3 sequence reads: CASSPIWATQTAGETQYF. Here the CDR3 DNA reads TGTGCCAGCAGCCCCATATGGGCGACCCAGACAGCCGGAGAGACCCAGTACTTC.